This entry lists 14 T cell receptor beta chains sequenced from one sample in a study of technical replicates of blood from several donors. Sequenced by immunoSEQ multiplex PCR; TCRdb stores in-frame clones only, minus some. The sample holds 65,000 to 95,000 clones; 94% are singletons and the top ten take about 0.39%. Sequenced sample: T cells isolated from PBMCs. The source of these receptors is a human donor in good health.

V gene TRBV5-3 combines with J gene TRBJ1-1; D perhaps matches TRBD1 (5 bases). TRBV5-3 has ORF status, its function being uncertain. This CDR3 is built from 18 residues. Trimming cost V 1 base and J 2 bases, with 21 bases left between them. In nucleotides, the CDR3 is TGTGCCAGAAGCTTGATAATACAGGCGATATATGGAAACACTGAAGCTTTCTTT. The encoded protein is CARSLIIQAIYGNTEAFF.

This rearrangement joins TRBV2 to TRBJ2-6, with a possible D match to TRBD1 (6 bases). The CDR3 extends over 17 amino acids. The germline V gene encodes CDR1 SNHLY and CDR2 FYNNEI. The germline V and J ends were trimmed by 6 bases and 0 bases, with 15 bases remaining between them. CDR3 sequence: CASSVTGLISGANVLTF. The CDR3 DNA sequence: TGTGCCAGCAGCGTGACAGGATTAATCTCTGGGGCCAACGTCCTGACTTTC.

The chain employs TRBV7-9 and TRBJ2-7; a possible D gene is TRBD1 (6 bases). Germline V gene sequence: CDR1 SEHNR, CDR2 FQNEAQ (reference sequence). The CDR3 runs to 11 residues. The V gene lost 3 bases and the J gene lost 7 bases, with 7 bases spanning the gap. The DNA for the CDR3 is TGTGCCAGCAGCTTGAGGGGGGAGCAGTACTTC. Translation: CASSLRGEQYF.

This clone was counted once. CDR3 DNA sequence: TGCGCCAGCAGCCCGGGACAGCTATACGAGCAGTACTTC. It translates to CASSPGQLYEQYF. This sequence joins TRBV4-3 and TRBJ2-7; 7 bases fit TRBD1. The junction had 4 bases not matched to a gene; V was cut back by 4 bases and J by 4 bases. Germline V gives CDR1 LGHNA, CDR2 YSLEER. The CDR3 length is 13 residues.

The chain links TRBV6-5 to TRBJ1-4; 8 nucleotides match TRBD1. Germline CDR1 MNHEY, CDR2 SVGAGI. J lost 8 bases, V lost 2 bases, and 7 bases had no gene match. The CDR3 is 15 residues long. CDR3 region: CASSYVGQGAEKLFF. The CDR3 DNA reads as TGTGCCAGCAGTTACGTGGGGCAGGGGGCAGAAAAACTGTTTTTT.

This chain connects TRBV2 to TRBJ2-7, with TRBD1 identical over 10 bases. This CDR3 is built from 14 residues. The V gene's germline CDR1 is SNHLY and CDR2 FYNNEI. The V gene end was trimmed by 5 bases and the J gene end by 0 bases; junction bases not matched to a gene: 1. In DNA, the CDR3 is TGTGCCAGCAGTTGGACAGGGGGCTCCTACGAGCAGTACTTC. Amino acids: CASSWTGGSYEQYF.

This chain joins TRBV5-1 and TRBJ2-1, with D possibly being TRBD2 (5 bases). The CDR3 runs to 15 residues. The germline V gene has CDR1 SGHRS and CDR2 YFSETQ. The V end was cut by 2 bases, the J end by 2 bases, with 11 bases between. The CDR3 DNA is TGCGCCAGCAGCTTCGAGGGAGACACCTACAATGAGCAGTTCTTC. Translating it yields CASSFEGDTYNEQFF.

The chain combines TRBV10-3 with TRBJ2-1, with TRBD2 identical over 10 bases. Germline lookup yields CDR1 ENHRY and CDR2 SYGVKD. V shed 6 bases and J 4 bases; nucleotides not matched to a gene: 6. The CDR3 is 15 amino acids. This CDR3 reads CAISVTSGLYNEQFF. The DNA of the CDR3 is TGTGCCATCAGCGTGACTAGCGGGCTATACAATGAGCAGTTCTTC.

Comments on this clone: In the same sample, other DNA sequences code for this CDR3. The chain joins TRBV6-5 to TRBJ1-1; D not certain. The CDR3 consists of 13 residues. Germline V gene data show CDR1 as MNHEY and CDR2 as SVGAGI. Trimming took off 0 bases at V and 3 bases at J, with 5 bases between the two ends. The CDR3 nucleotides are TGTGCCAGCAGTTACTCGAGGTACACTGAAGCTTTCTTT. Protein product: CASSYSRYTEAFF.

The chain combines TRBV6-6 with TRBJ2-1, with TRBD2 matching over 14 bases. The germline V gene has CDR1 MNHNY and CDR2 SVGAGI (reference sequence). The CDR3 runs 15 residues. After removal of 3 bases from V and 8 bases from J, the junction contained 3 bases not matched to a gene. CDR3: CASSYMGLAGDEQFF. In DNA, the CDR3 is TGTGCCAGCAGTTATATGGGACTAGCGGGAGATGAGCAGTTCTTC.

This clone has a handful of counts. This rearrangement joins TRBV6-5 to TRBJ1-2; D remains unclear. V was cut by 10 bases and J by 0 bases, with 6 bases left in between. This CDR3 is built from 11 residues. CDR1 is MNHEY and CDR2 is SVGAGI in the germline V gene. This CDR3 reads CATQTNYGYTF. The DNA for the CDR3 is TGTGCCACCCAGACTAACTATGGCTACACCTTC.

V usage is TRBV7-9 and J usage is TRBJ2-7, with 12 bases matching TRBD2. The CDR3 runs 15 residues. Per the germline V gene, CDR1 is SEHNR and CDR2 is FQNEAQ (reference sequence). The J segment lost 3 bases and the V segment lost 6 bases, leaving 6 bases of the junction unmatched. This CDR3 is CASRGLAGGFYEQYF. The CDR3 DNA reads TGTGCCAGCAGGGGACTAGCGGGTGGGTTCTACGAGCAGTACTTC. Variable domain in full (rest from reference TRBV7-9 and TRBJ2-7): DTGVSQNPRHKITKRGQNVTFRCDPISEHNRLYWYRQTLGQGPEFLTYFQNEAQLEKSRLLSDRFSAERPKGSFSTLEIQRTEQGDSAMYLCASRGLAGGFYEQYFGPGTRLTVT.

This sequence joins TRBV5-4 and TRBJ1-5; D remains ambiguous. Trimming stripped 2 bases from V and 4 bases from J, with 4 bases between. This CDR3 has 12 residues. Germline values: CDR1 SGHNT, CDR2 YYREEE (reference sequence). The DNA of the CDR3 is TGTGCCAGCAGCTTCTTTAATCAGCCCCAGCATTTT. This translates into CASSFFNQPQHF.

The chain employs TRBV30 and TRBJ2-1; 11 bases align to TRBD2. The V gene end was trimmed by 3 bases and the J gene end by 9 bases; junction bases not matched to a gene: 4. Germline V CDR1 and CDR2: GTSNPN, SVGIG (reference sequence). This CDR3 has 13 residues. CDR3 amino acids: CAWRTSGTAEQFF. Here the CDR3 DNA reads TGTGCCTGGAGGACTAGCGGGACCGCTGAGCAGTTCTTC. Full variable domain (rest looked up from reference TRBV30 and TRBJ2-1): SQTIHQWPATLVQPVGSPLSLECTVEGTSNPNLYWYRQAAGRGLQLLFYSVGIGQISSEVPQNLSASRPQDRQFILSSKKLLLSDSGFYLCAWRTSGTAEQFFGPGTRLTVL.